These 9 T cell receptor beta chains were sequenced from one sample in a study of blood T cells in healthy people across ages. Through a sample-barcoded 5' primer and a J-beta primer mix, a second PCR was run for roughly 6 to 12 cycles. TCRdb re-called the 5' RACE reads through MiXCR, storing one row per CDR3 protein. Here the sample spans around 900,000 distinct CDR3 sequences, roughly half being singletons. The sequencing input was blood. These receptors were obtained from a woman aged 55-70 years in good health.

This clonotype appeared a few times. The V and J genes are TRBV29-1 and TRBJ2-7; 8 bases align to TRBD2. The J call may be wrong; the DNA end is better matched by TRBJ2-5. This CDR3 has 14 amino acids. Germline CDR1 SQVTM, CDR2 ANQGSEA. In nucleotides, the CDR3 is TGCAGCGTTGCAACCGGGAGGGTAGGAGAGACCCAGTACTTC. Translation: CSVATGRVGETQYF.

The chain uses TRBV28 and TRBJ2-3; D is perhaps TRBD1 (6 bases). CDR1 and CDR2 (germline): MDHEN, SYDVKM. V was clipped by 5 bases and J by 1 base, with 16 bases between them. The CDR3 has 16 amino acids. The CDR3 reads CASSPQGLSGTDTQYF. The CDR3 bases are TGTGCCAGCAGTCCTCAGGGGCTCTCTGGCACAGATACGCAGTATTTT.

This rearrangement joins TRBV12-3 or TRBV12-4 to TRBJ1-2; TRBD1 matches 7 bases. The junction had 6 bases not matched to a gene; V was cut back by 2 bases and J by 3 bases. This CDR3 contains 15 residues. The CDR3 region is CASSLYGTVDYGYTF. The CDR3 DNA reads TGTGCCAGCAGTTTATATGGGACAGTGGACTATGGCTACACCTTC.

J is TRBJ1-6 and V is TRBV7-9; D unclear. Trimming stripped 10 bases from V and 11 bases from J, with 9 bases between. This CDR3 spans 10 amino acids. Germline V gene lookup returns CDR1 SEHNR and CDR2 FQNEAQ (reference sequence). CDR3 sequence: CAIRTPPLHF. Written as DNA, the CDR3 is TGTGCCATCAGGACCCCACCCCTCCACTTT.

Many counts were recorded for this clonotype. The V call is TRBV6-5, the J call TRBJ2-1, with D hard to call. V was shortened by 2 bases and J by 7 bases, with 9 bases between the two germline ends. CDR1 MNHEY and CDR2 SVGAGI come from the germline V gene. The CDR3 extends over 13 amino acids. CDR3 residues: CASSYRVWNEQFF. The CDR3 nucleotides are TGTGCCAGCAGTTACAGGGTTTGGAATGAGCAGTTCTTC.

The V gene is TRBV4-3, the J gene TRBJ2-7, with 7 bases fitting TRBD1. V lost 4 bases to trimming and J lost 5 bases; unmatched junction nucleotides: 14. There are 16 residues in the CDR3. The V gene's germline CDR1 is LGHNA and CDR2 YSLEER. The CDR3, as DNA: TGCGCCAGCAGCCCAGCGCGGCGGCAGGGGGTCGACGAGCAGTACTTC. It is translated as CASSPARRQGVDEQYF.

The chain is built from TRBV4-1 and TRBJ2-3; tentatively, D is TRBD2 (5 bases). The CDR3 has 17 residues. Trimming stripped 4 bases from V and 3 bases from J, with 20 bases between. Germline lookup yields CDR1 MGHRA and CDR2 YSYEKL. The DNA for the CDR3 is TGCGCCAGCAGCCCTCGGACTCTGTCTTTGGGTACAGATACGCAGTATTTT. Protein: CASSPRTLSLGTDTQYF.

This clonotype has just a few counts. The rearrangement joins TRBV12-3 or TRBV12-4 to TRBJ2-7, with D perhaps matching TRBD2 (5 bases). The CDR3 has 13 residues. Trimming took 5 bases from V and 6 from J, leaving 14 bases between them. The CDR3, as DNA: TGTGCCAGCAGTCTCATGGAAGGGAGCGAGCAGTACTTC. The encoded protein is CASSLMEGSEQYF.

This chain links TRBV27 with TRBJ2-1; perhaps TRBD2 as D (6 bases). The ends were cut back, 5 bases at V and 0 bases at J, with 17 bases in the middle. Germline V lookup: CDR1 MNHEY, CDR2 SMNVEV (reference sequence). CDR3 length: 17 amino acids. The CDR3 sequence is CASSPGTGGSSYNEQFF. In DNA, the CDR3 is TGTGCCAGCAGTCCAGGAACCGGAGGGAGCTCCTACAATGAGCAGTTCTTC.